The 20 T cell receptor beta chains below come from one sample, sequenced in a study of human T cells and chemical hapten exposure (dated by TCRdb to about 2021). Total RNA was extracted from unfractionated whole blood collected in Tempus Blood RNA tubes. The protocol used for the library was 5' RACE. TCRdb lists the instrument as Illumina MiSeq. TCRdb reprocessing: public reads trimmed at Q25 with fastp, clones called with MiXCR, in-frame beta chains kept. Rows merge per CDR3 protein into single entries with the most common DNA and genes. For this sample the table gives roughly 82,000 distinct CDR3 sequences, of which approximately 15% were detected only once. About 6.8% of the sample comes from the top ten. The source is a female donor in good health.

This clonotype was seen a few times. The V and J genes are TRBV27 and TRBJ2-3, with 8 bases that match TRBD2. The CDR3 has 14 residues. The germline V gene encodes CDR1 MNHEY and CDR2 SMNVEV (reference sequence). The ends lost 4 bases at V and 4 bases at J; junction bases unmatched: 4. The CDR3 DNA reads TGTGCCAGCAGTTCAGCGGGAGTTTCAGATACGCAGTATTTT. This translates into CASSSAGVSDTQYF.

The rearrangement uses TRBV11-2 and TRBJ2-3; possibly TRBD2 for D (6 bases). CDR3 length equals 14 residues. CDR1 and CDR2 from the germline V gene are SGHAT and FQNNGV. The V end was cut by 5 bases, the J end by 2 bases, with 11 bases between. The CDR3 coding sequence is TGTGCCAGCAGCCGAGGGACTCTCACAGATACGCAGTATTTT. Protein sequence: CASSRGTLTDTQYF. The whole variable domain, remainder taken from reference TRBV11-2 and TRBJ2-3, is EAGVAQSPRYKIIEKRQSVAFWCNPISGHATLYWYQQILGQGPKLLIQFQNNGVVDDSQLPKDRFSAERLKGVDSTLKIQPAKLEDSAVYLCASSRGTLTDTQYFGPGTRLTVL.

The genes are TRBV14 and TRBJ1-4; D uncertain. Per germline, CDR1 SGHDN and CDR2 FVKESK. V gave up 1 base and J gave up 5 bases, with 11 bases separating them. CDR3 length: 15 amino acids. The CDR3 bases are TGTGCCAGCAGCCAAGGCCCCCGCGGGAATGAAAAACTGTTTTTT. It specifies CASSQGPRGNEKLFF.

This clonotype was seen only a few times. The rearrangement uses TRBV2 and TRBJ2-7, with 13 bases identical to TRBD2. This CDR3 contains 17 residues. Trimming removed 3 bases from V and 3 bases from J; junction bases left unmatched: 8. Germline CDR1 is SNHLY and CDR2 is FYNNEI. CDR3 DNA: TGTGCCAGCAGTGACGTGACTAGCGGGAGGAGAGACTACGAGCAGTACTTC. Amino acid sequence: CASSDVTSGRRDYEQYF.

The table lists this clonotype with many counts. This rearrangement joins TRBV5-1 to TRBJ2-1; 7 bases are shared with TRBD2. Trimming at V came to 4 bases and at J to 0 bases, leaving 7 bases not matched to a gene. This CDR3 is 16 amino acids long. Germline V gene data show CDR1 as SGHRS and CDR2 as YFSETQ. The CDR3: CASSATGTNSYNEQFF. CDR3 DNA: TGCGCCAGCAGCGCCACCGGGACTAACTCCTACAATGAGCAGTTCTTC.

This clonotype was counted at least ten times. The chain carries TRBV11-2 and TRBJ1-5; D possibly corresponds to TRBD1 (6 bases). V was clipped by 2 bases and J by 5 bases, with 22 bases between them. This CDR3 has 18 amino acids. CDR1 SGHAT and CDR2 FQNNGV come from the germline V gene. The CDR3 DNA is TGTGCCAGCAGCTTAAGGGGGGCGCGGGTAGGAGAATATCAGCCCCAGCATTTT. Translating gives CASSLRGARVGEYQPQHF.

This clonotype was observed a few times. The rearrangement joins TRBV27 to TRBJ1-3, with D unresolved. Germline CDR1 MNHEY, CDR2 SMNVEV (reference sequence). The V end lost 7 bases, the J end lost 0 bases, and 7 bases lay between the germline ends. The CDR3 spans 13 residues. CDR3 sequence (DNA): TGTGCCAGCAAAGGGTTCTCTGGAAACACCATATATTTT. Amino acid sequence: CASKGFSGNTIYF.

The chain uses TRBV6-2 or TRBV6-3 and TRBJ2-5; TRBD1 or TRBD2 may be the D gene (5 bases each). Germline CDR1 is MNHEY and CDR2 is SVGEGT. The length of the CDR3 is 13 residues. The V and J ends lost 9 bases and 2 bases respectively, with 13 bases between them. The CDR3 region is CASSRDGQETQYF. The CDR3 nucleotides read TGTGCCAGTTCAAGGGACGGTCAAGAGACCCAGTACTTC.

This clonotype was observed a few times. The V gene is TRBV20-1, the J gene TRBJ2-2; 8 nucleotides match TRBD2. The CDR3 contains 18 residues. The germline gives CDR1 DFQATT, CDR2 SNEGSKA (reference sequence). V dropped 0 bases and J dropped 5; count of bases not matched to a gene: 14. CDR3 DNA: TGCAGTGCTAGAGATGTGCGAAGCGGGAGCATAAGTACCGGGGAGCTGTTTTTT. Translation gives CSARDVRSGSISTGELFF.

The sample holds a few counts of this clonotype. The chain uses TRBV20-1 and TRBJ2-3; TRBD1 agrees at 10 bases. The CDR3 length is 13 residues. V trimming: 3 bases; J trimming: 6 bases; junction bases outside the gene matches: 3. Germline V gene data show CDR1 as DFQATT and CDR2 as SNEGSKA (reference sequence). The CDR3 DNA follows: TGCAGTGCTAGGACAGGGGGCCATGATACGCAGTATTTT. Translation: CSARTGGHDTQYF.

Ten or more counts support this clonotype. V gene TRBV29-1 combines with J gene TRBJ1-2; D is unresolved. CDR3 length: 15 amino acids. Germline V CDR1 and CDR2: SQVTM, ANQGSEA. The V and J ends lost 3 bases and 4 bases respectively, with 18 bases between them. This chain's CDR3 is CSVDNPEDLTYGYTF. For the CDR3, the DNA is TGCAGCGTTGACAACCCAGAGGACCTAACCTATGGCTACACCTTC.

The chain recombines TRBV6-6 with TRBJ2-5; no firm D call. V lost 0 bases to trimming and J lost 5 bases, with 10 bases between them. CDR1 is MNHNY and CDR2 is SVGAGI in the germline V gene (reference sequence). The CDR3 has 14 amino acids. This CDR3 reads CASSYSPSLETQYF. In DNA, the CDR3 is TGTGCCAGCAGTTACTCGCCCAGCCTTGAGACCCAGTACTTC.

This clonotype has a handful of counts. V is TRBV6-5 and J is TRBJ1-2; D may be TRBD1 (6 bases). Trimming cost V 4 bases and J 10 bases, with 16 bases left between them. The CDR3 is 13 amino acids. Germline assignment: CDR1 MNHEY and CDR2 SVGAGI. CDR3 bases: TGTGCCAGCAGTTCCGCGACAGGAGGGTTCTACACCTTC. It codes for CASSSATGGFYTF.

This clonotype was counted only a few times. V usage is TRBV11-2 and J usage is TRBJ1-1; maybe TRBD1 (6 bases). Per the germline V gene, CDR1 is SGHAT and CDR2 is FQNNGV. The CDR3 totals 14 residues. Between the trimmed V and J ends, which lost 0 bases and 4 bases, there was a span of 9 bases. CDR3 residues: CASSLERGGTEAFF. The DNA of the CDR3 is TGTGCCAGCAGCTTAGAACGAGGGGGCACTGAAGCTTTCTTT.

The chain combines TRBV5-1 with TRBJ2-3, with D tentatively TRBD1 (6 bases). This CDR3 is 16 amino acids long. Germline V CDR1 and CDR2: SGHRS, YFSETQ. V was pared by 2 bases and J by 0 bases, with 13 bases between. CDR3: CASSFVGGQSTDTQYF. CDR3 nucleotide sequence: TGCGCCAGCAGCTTCGTTGGAGGACAGAGCACAGATACGCAGTATTTT.

The chain recombines TRBV7-2 with TRBJ1-2; a weak D match, TRBD1 (5 bases). The germline V and J ends were trimmed by 5 bases and 8 bases, with 12 bases remaining between them. The germline V gene encodes CDR1 SGHTA and CDR2 FQGNSA. The CDR3 sequence is 12 residues long. This CDR3 reads CASSLRGEGYTF. The CDR3 region has the DNA TGTGCCAGCAGCCTCCGAGGGGAGGGCTACACCTTC. The whole variable domain, remainder taken from reference TRBV7-2 and TRBJ1-2, is GAGVSQSPSNKVTEKGKDVELRCDPISGHTALYWYRQSLGQGLEFLIYFQGNSAPDKSGLPSDRFSAERTGGSVSTLTIQRTQQEDSAVYLCASSLRGEGYTFGSGTRLTVV.

The genes are TRBV5-4 and TRBJ1-2, with D possibly TRBD1 on 5 matching bases. The length of the CDR3 is 13 residues. V dropped 4 bases and J dropped 4 bases, with 11 bases sitting between them. Germline V gives CDR1 SGHNT, CDR2 YYREEE (reference sequence). This CDR3 reads CASSRQGGYGYTF. The CDR3 coding sequence is TGTGCCAGCAGCCGCCAGGGTGGCTATGGCTACACCTTC. Complete variable domain (other parts from reference TRBV5-4 and TRBJ1-2): ETGVTQSPTHLIKTRGQQVTLRCSSQSGHNTVSWYQQALGQGPQFIFQYYREEENGRGNFPPRFSGLQFPNYSSELNVNALELDDSALYLCASSRQGGYGYTFGSGTRLTVV.

This chain connects TRBV5-1 to TRBJ2-4; the D gene is possibly TRBD1 (6 bases). Germline CDR1 is SGHRS and CDR2 is YFSETQ. CDR3 length: 14 residues. V lost 4 bases to trimming and J lost 16 bases, with 24 bases between them. The CDR3 nucleotides are TGCGCCAGCAGCCGGCTGTCCAGGGGTGATGGGAATTACTTC. Protein product: CASSRLSRGDGNYF.

The V call is TRBV14, the J call TRBJ2-1; perhaps TRBD2 as D (5 bases). This CDR3 region has 18 residues. Trimming cost V 0 bases and J 3 bases, with 18 bases left between them. CDR1 is SGHDN, CDR2 FVKESK, per germline. The CDR3 DNA sequence: TGTGCCAGCAGCCAAGAGTCCTTTGCCAGCGGTTACTACAATGAGCAGTTCTTC. It specifies CASSQESFASGYYNEQFF.

The J gene is TRBJ1-3, the V gene TRBV6-5, with 7 bases lining up with TRBD1. Trimming removed 7 bases from V and 0 bases from J; junction bases left unmatched: 6. The germline V gene encodes CDR1 MNHEY and CDR2 SVGAGI. This CDR3 spans 15 amino acids. In nucleotides, the CDR3 is TGTGCCAGCATCGAAACAGGGGACTCTGGAAACACCATATATTTT. Translating gives CASIETGDSGNTIYF.